These 24 T cell receptor beta chains were all obtained from the same sample, sequenced in a study of blood T cell repertoires in COVID-19. Profiled with immunoSEQ multiplex PCR; TCRdb holds only in-frame clones, not every one. The sample yields 150,000 or so clones, less than 90% seen once. Sample: PBMCs or T cells enriched from blood (not recorded which). Source of these receptors: a human donor with acute COVID-19. The donor label of this sample is uncertain.

This chain uses TRBV9 with TRBJ2-7; 7 bases map to TRBD2. This CDR3 is 14 amino acids long. CDR1 SGDLS and CDR2 YYNGEE come from the germline V gene. Losses at the gene ends were 4 bases for V and 5 bases for J; bases not matched to a gene: 9. The DNA for the CDR3 is TGTGCCAGCAGCCCCGGACTAGTCGACCACGAGCAGTACTTC. This codes for CASSPGLVDHEQYF.

V usage is TRBV2 and J usage is TRBJ1-2; possibly TRBD1 for D (6 bases). CDR3 length: 13 amino acids. Trimming took 5 bases from V and 4 from J, leaving 11 bases between them. Germline-derived CDR1 and CDR2 are SNHLY and FYNNEI. CDR3 in amino acids: CASSNGQIYGYTF. Written as DNA, the CDR3 is TGTGCCAGCAGTAATGGACAGATCTATGGCTACACCTTC.

This clone was seen just once. The V gene is TRBV28, the J gene TRBJ1-6; no clear D. V lost 6 bases, J lost 7 bases, and 22 bases lay in between. Per the germline V gene, CDR1 is MDHEN and CDR2 is SYDVKM. There are 17 residues in the CDR3. This CDR3 is CASSPSHGIAGNSPLHF. CDR3 bases: TGTGCCAGCAGCCCCTCGCACGGGATTGCGGGGAATTCACCCCTCCACTTT.

The table lists this clone with a count of one. V usage is TRBV2 and J usage is TRBJ1-3, with no clear D. The CDR3 has 16 residues. CDR1 is SNHLY and CDR2 is FYNNEI in the germline V gene. V was shortened by 6 bases and J by 4 bases, with 19 bases between the two germline ends. This chain's CDR3 is CASSDVEGARGNTIYF. In DNA, the CDR3 is TGTGCCAGCAGCGACGTTGAGGGCGCGAGAGGAAACACCATATATTTT. Full variable domain (rest looked up from reference TRBV2 and TRBJ1-3): EPEVTQTPSHQVTQMGQEVILRCVPISNHLYFYWYRQILGQKVEFLVSFYNNEISEKSEIFDDQFSVERPDGSNFTLKIRSTKLEDSAMYFCASSDVEGARGNTIYFGEGSWLTVV.

V and J are TRBV4-2 and TRBJ2-5; TRBD2 matches at 13 bases. Germline V CDR1 and CDR2: LGHNA, YNFKEQ. The CDR3 extends over 17 amino acids. The J segment lost 7 bases and the V segment lost 4 bases, leaving 12 bases of the junction unmatched. CDR3 sequence: CASSPGTSGAVGGTQYF. The CDR3 bases are TGTGCCAGCAGCCCCGGGACTAGCGGGGCCGTGGGGGGGACCCAGTACTTC.

This CDR3 is CASSPDPGYDSPLHF. CDR3 DNA sequence: TGTGCCAGCAGCCCCGATCCGGGTTATGATTCACCCCTCCACTTT. The chain uses TRBV7-2 and TRBJ1-6; D is ambiguous. Per the germline V gene, CDR1 is SGHTA and CDR2 is FQGNSA. V dropped 5 bases and J dropped 8 bases, with 16 bases sitting between them. The length of the CDR3 is 15 residues.

The chain joins TRBV9 to TRBJ1-1; a possible D gene is TRBD1 (5 bases). Between the trimmed V and J ends, which lost 0 bases and 8 bases, there was a span of 17 bases. There are 15 residues in the CDR3. The germline V gene encodes CDR1 SGDLS and CDR2 YYNGEE. CDR3 region: CASSVGAGAGSEAFF. CDR3 in DNA: TGTGCCAGCAGCGTAGGGGCTGGGGCGGGATCCGAAGCTTTCTTT.

The V gene is TRBV4-1, the J gene TRBJ1-1; D ambiguous. The CDR3 contains 16 residues. Trimming shortened V by 4 bases and J by 3 bases, and 18 bases separated the two germline ends. Germline V gene sequence: CDR1 MGHRA, CDR2 YSYEKL. CDR3 DNA: TGCGCCAGCAGCCCCTCCGTTGGAATTCGGGACACTGAAGCTTTCTTT. Protein: CASSPSVGIRDTEAFF.

Concerning this clone itself: Other DNA sequences from this sample encode an identical CDR3 as well. The chain is built from TRBV3-1 (or the pseudogene TRBV3-2) and TRBJ1-5; tentative D call: TRBD1 (6 bases). Trimming removed 3 bases from V and 6 bases from J, with 6 bases in between. CDR3 length: 12 residues. CDR1 and CDR2 from the germline V gene are LGHDT and YNNKEL (reference sequence). Here the CDR3 reads CASSQGAQPQHF. As DNA, the CDR3 is TGTGCCAGCAGCCAGGGGGCTCAGCCCCAGCATTTT.

This clone was detected only once. The V gene is TRBV6-1, the J gene TRBJ1-5, with TRBD1 matching over 8 bases. The CDR3 is 16 amino acids. Germline V CDR1 and CDR2: MNHNS, SASEGT. V shed 3 bases, J shed 6 bases, and the junction held 10 bases outside the gene matches. CDR3 sequence: CASSDGEGQGGQPQHF. The DNA for the CDR3 is TGTGCCAGCAGTGATGGGGAAGGACAGGGTGGTCAGCCCCAGCATTTT.

This sequence joins TRBV11-2 and TRBJ2-2, with D possibly matching TRBD2 (6 bases). Germline CDR1 and CDR2: SGHAT and FQNNGV. Trimming stripped 1 base from V and 1 base from J, with 19 bases between. CDR3 length: 19 residues. For the CDR3, the DNA is TGTGCCAGCAGCTTAGTTCCCCTCGGGGGAGCGGGGAACACCGGGGAGCTGTTTTTT. Translation gives CASSLVPLGGAGNTGELFF.

The chain recombines TRBV5-4 with TRBJ1-1; 7 nucleotides align to TRBD1. Germline V gene sequence: CDR1 SGHNT, CDR2 YYREEE (reference sequence). V gave up 5 bases and J gave up 4 bases; unmatched junction bases: 17. There are 17 residues in the CDR3. Here the CDR3 reads CASRSGQECGACTEAFF. Here the CDR3 DNA reads TGTGCCAGCAGGTCCGGACAGGAGTGTGGTGCATGCACTGAAGCTTTCTTT. Using reference TRBV5-4 and TRBJ1-1 for the parts outside the CDR3, the full variable domain is ETGVTQSPTHLIKTRGQQVTLRCSSQSGHNTVSWYQQALGQGPQFIFQYYREEENGRGNFPPRFSGLQFPNYSSELNVNALELDDSALYLCASRSGQECGACTEAFFGQGTRLTVV.

The CDR3, as DNA: TGTGCCAGCAGCCTCAATCAGCCCCAGCATTTT. Translating it yields CASSLNQPQHF. The chain has TRBV27 and TRBJ1-5; D gene unclear. CDR1 and CDR2 from the germline V gene are MNHEY and SMNVEV (reference sequence). Trimming stripped 6 bases from V and 3 bases from J, with 3 bases between. The CDR3 runs to 11 residues.

The chain joins TRBV19 to TRBJ2-7; 16 bases agree with TRBD2. The germline V gene encodes CDR1 LNHDA and CDR2 SQIVND (reference sequence). The CDR3 is 17 residues long. Trimming cost V 5 bases and J 0 bases; bases outside gene matches: 4. CDR3 in amino acids: CASSFGTSGGVSYEQYF. The CDR3 DNA follows: TGTGCCAGTAGTTTCGGGACTAGCGGGGGGGTCTCCTACGAGCAGTACTTC.

The chain's CDR3 is CASSLVNEKLFF. The CDR3 nucleotides are TGTGCCAGCAGTTTAGTAAATGAAAAACTGTTTTTT. The chain joins TRBV12-3 or TRBV12-4 to TRBJ1-4, with D unclear. The CDR3 spans 12 residues. V lost 1 base and J 5 bases, leaving 2 bases between the germline ends.

The chain is built from TRBV6-5 and TRBJ2-2; D perhaps matches TRBD1 (6 bases). CDR3 length: 15 residues. The ends were cut back, 5 bases at V and 1 base at J, with 11 bases in the middle. The germline gives CDR1 MNHEY, CDR2 SVGAGI. The CDR3 coding sequence is TGTGCCAGCAGTCGTTCGGGACAGAACACCGGGGAGCTGTTTTTT. This translates into CASSRSGQNTGELFF.

The chain couples TRBV7-3 to TRBJ1-1, with D unresolved. The CDR3 has 14 amino acids. Trimming took off 5 bases at V and 1 base at J, with 11 bases between the two ends. Looked up from germline, CDR1 is SGHTA and CDR2 is FQGTGA. The CDR3 spells CASSLSTTNTEAFF. CDR3 bases: TGTGCCAGCAGCCTTTCTACCACGAACACTGAAGCTTTCTTT.

This clone was picked up a small number of times. The chain couples TRBV10-2 to TRBJ2-7; a possible D gene is TRBD2 (6 bases). Germline CDR1 is WSHSY and CDR2 is SAAADI. The CDR3 spans 15 residues. Between the trimmed V and J ends, which lost 0 bases and 0 bases, there was a span of 9 bases. The CDR3 loop is CASSESAGSSYEQYF. CDR3 nucleotide sequence: TGCGCCAGCAGTGAGTCTGCGGGGAGCTCCTACGAGCAGTACTTC.

The chain couples TRBV7-8 to TRBJ2-4; a possible D gene is TRBD2 (5 bases). The V gene lost 7 bases and the J gene lost 9 bases, with 16 bases spanning the gap. Germline assignment: CDR1 SGHVS and CDR2 FQNEAQ. The CDR3 extends over 13 amino acids. This CDR3 reads CASTERPATIQYF. CDR3 bases: TGTGCCAGCACAGAGCGGCCCGCTACCATTCAGTACTTC.

The chain has TRBV19 and TRBJ1-1, with a weak D call TRBD1 (5 bases). This CDR3 comprises 14 residues. The V end was cut by 9 bases, the J end by 1 base, with 15 bases between. The germline gives CDR1 LNHDA, CDR2 SQIVND (reference sequence). The CDR3 reads CASHHGGGNTEAFF. For the CDR3, the DNA is TGTGCCAGCCACCATGGGGGGGGGAACACTGAAGCTTTCTTT. Drawing the rest from reference TRBV19 and TRBJ1-1, the complete variable domain is DGGITQSPKYLFRKEGQNVTLSCEQNLNHDAMYWYRQDPGQGLRLIYYSQIVNDFQKGDIAEGYSVSREKKESFPLTVTSAQKNPTAFYLCASHHGGGNTEAFFGQGTRLTVV.

V is TRBV3-1 (or the pseudogene TRBV3-2) and J is TRBJ1-2, with D unclear. Trimming took off 0 bases at V and 12 bases at J, with 17 bases between the two ends. Germline V lookup: CDR1 LGHDT, CDR2 YNNKEL (reference sequence). This CDR3 has 14 amino acids. CDR3 bases: TGTGCCAGCAGCCAAGAGGGTGTGCGAGGGTCGGACACCTTC. Its translation: CASSQEGVRGSDTF.

CDR3 amino acids: CASSSGTGNIQYF. The CDR3 DNA reads TGTGCCAGCAGCTCCGGGACAGGAAACATTCAGTACTTC. The gene calls are TRBV6-5 and TRBJ2-4, with 8 bases fitting TRBD1. V trimming: 6 bases; J trimming: 6 bases; junction bases outside the gene matches: 4. CDR1 MNHEY and CDR2 SVGAGI come from the germline V gene. The length of the CDR3 is 13 residues.

The DNA for the CDR3 is TGTGCCAGCAGTTTAACTTCTGGGGCAGAGCAGTACTTC. This encodes CASSLTSGAEQYF. This rearrangement joins TRBV27 to TRBJ2-7; D is possibly TRBD1 (5 bases). The CDR3 totals 13 residues. CDR1 and CDR2 (germline): MNHEY, SMNVEV (reference sequence). Trimming left V 2 bases short and J 7 bases short, with 12 bases between.

V is TRBV7-9 and J is TRBJ2-3; D possibly corresponds to TRBD2 (5 bases). From germline, CDR1 is SEHNR and CDR2 FQNEAQ (reference sequence). The V end was cut by 1 base, the J end by 4 bases, with 12 bases between. This CDR3 is built from 15 residues. CDR3 loop: CASSLGVRGADTQYF. The CDR3 DNA is TGTGCCAGCAGCTTAGGCGTACGGGGTGCAGATACGCAGTATTTT.